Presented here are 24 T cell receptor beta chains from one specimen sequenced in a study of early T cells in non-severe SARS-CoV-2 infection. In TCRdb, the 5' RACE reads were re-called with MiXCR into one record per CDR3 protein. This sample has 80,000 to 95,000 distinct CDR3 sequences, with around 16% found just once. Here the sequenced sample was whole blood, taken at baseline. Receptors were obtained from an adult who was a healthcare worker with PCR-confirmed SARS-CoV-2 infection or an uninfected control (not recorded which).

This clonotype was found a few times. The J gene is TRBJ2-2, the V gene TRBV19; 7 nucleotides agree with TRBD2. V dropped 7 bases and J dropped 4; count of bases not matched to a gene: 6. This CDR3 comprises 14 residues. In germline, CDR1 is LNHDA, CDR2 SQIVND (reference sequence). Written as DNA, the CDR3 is TGTGCCAGTAATGAAGGGGAGGGCACCGGGGAGCTGTTTTTT. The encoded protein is CASNEGEGTGELFF.

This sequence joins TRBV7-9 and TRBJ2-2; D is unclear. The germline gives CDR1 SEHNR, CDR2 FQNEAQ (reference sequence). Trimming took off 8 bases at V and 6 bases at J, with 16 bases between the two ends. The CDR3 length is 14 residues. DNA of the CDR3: TGTGCCAGCCTCCACCACTCTGGGGCCGGGGAGCTGTTTTTT. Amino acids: CASLHHSGAGELFF.

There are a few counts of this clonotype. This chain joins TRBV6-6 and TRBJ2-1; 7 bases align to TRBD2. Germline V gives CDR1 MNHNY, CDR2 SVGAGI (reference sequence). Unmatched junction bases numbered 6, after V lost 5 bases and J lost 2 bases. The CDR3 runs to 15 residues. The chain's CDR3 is CASSNPGTTYNEQFF. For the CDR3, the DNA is TGTGCCAGCAGTAACCCCGGGACTACCTACAATGAGCAGTTCTTC.

CDR3 in amino acids: CAWERQGQETQYF. The CDR3 region has the DNA TGTGCCTGGGAACGACAGGGGCAAGAGACCCAGTACTTC. The chain carries TRBV30 and TRBJ2-5; 8 bases match TRBD1. CDR3 length equals 13 residues. CDR1 GTSNPN and CDR2 SVGIG come from the germline V gene (reference sequence). V lost 5 bases and J lost 2; bases outside the gene matches: 4.

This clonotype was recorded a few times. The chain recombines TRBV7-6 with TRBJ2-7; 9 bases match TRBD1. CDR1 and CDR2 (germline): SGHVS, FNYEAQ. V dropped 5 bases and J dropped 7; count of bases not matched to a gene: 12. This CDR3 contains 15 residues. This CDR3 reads CASSPGTGLVGEQYF. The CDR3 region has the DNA TGTGCCAGCAGCCCCGGGACAGGGCTGGTGGGGGAGCAGTACTTC.

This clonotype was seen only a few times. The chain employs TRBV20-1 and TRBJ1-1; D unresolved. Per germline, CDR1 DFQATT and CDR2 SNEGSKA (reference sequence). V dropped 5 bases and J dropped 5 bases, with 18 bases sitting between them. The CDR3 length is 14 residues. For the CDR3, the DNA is TGCAGTGCTTACTGGTGGGGTATACGGACTGAAGCTTTCTTT. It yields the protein CSAYWWGIRTEAFF.

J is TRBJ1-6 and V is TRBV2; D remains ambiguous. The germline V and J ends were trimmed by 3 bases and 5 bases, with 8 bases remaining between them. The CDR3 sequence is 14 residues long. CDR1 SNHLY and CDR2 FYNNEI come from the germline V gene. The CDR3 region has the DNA TGTGCCAGCAGTGATGGGCCAGATAATTCACCCCTCCACTTT. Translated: CASSDGPDNSPLHF.

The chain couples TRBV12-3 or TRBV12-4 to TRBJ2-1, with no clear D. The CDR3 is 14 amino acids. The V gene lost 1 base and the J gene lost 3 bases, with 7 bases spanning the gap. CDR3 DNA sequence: TGTGCCAGCAGTTTAGACCCTTTCTACAATGAGCAGTTCTTC. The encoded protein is CASSLDPFYNEQFF.

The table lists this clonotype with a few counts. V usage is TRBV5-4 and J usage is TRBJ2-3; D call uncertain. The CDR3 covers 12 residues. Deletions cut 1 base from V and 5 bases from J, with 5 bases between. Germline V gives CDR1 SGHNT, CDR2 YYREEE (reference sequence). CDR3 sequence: CASSLLLDTQYF. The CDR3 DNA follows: TGTGCCAGCAGCTTGTTATTAGATACGCAGTATTTT.

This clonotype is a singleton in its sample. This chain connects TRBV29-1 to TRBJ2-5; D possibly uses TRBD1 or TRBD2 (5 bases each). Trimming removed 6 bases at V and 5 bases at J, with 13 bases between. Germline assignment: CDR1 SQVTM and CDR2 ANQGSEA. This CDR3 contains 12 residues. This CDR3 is CSVGDVLETQYF. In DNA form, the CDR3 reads TGCAGCGTGGGGGACGTCTTGGAGACCCAGTACTTC.

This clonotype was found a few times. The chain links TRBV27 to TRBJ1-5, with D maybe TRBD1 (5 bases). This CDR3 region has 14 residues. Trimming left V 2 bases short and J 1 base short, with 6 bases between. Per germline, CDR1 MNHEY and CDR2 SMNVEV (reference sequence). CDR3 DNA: TGTGCCAGCAGTTTAAGGGACAGCAATCAGCCCCAGCATTTT. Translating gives CASSLRDSNQPQHF.

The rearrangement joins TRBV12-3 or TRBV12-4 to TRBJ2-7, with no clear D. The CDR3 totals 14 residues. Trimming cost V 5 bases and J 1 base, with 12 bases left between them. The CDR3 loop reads CASSPSHTSYEQYF. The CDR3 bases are TGTGCCAGCAGTCCCTCACACACTTCCTACGAGCAGTACTTC.

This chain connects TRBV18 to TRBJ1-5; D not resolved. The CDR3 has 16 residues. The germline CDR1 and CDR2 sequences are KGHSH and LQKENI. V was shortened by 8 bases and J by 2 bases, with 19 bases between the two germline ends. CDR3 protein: CASPPYQGNRNQPQHF. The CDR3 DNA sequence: TGTGCCAGCCCTCCCTACCAAGGGAATCGCAATCAGCCCCAGCATTTT.

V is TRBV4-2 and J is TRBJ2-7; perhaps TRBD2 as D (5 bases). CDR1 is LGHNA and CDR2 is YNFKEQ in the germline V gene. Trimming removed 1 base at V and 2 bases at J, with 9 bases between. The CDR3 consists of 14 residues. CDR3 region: CASSQGSEAYEQYF. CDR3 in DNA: TGTGCCAGCAGCCAAGGATCGGAGGCCTACGAGCAGTACTTC.

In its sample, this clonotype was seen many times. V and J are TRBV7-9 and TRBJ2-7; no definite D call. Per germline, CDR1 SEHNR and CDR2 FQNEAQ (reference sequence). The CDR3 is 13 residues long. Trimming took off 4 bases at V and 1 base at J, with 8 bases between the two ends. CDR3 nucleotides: TGTGCCAGCAGCTCGCGGACGTCCTACGAGCAGTACTTC. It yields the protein CASSSRTSYEQYF.

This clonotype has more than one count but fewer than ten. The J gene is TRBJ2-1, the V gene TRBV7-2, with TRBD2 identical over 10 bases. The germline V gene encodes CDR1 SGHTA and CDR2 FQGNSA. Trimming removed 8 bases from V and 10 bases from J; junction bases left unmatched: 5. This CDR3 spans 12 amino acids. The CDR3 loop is CASEGLASEQFF. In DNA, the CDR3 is TGTGCCAGCGAGGGACTAGCGAGCGAGCAGTTCTTC.

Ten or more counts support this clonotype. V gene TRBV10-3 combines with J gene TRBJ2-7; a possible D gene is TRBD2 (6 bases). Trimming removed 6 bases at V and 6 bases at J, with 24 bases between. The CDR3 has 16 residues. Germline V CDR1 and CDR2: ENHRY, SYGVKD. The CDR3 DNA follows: TGTGCCATCAGGCAAGCCCGACTAGACGGGTATATCGAGCAGTACTTC. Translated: CAIRQARLDGYIEQYF.

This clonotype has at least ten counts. Written as DNA, the CDR3 is TGTGCCAGCAGCGAAAAGAGGGGGCAGCCCAATCGGCTGTTTTTT. It codes for CASSEKRGQPNRLFF. The chain couples TRBV7-8 to TRBJ1-4, with TRBD1 matching over 7 bases. Germline V gives CDR1 SGHVS, CDR2 FQNEAQ. The trim removed 5 bases at V and 14 bases at J, leaving 17 bases unmatched. This CDR3 region has 15 residues.

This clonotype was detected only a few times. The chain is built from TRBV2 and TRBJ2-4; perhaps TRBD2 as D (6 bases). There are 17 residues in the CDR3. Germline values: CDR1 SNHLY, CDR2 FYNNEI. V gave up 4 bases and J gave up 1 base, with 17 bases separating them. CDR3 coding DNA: TGTGCCAGCAGTGTATCTCCACCGGGGGAGGCCAAAAACATTCAGTACTTC. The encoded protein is CASSVSPPGEAKNIQYF.

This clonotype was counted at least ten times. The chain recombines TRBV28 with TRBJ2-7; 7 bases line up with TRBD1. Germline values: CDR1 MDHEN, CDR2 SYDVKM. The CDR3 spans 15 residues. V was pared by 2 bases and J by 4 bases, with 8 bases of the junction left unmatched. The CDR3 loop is CASSLVGTALYEQYF. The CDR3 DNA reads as TGTGCCAGCAGTTTAGTCGGGACAGCCCTTTACGAGCAGTACTTC.

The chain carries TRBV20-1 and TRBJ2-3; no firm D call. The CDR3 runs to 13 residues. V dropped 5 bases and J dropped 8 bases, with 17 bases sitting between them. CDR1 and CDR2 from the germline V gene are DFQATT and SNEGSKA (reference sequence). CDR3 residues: CSAQVPRNGTQYF. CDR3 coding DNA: TGCAGTGCTCAGGTCCCTCGCAATGGTACGCAGTATTTT.

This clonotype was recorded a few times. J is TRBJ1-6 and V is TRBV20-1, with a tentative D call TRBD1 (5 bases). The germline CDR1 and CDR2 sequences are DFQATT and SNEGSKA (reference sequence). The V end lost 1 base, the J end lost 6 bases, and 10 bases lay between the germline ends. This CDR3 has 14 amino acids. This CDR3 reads CSARGRGFNSPLHF. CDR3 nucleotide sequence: TGCAGTGCTAGAGGTCGGGGGTTTAATTCACCCCTCCACTTT.

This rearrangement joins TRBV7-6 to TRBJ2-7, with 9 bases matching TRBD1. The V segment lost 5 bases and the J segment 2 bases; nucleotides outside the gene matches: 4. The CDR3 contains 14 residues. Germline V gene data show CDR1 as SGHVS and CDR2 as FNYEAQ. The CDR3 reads CASSKGQGPYEQYF. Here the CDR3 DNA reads TGTGCCAGCAGCAAGGGACAGGGCCCCTACGAGCAGTACTTC. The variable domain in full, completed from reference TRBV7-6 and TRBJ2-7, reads GAGVSQSPRYKVTKRGQDVALRCDPISGHVSLYWYRQALGQGPEFLTYFNYEAQQDKSGLPNDRFSAERPEGSISTLTIQRTEQRDSAMYRCASSKGQGPYEQYFGPGTRLTVT.

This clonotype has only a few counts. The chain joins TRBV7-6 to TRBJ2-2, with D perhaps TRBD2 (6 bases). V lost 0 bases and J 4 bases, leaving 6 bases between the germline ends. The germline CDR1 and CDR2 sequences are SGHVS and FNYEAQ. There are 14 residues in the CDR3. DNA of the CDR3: TGTGCCAGCAGCTTAGCTAGCGGCACCGGGGAGCTGTTTTTT. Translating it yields CASSLASGTGELFF.